This TCR beta chain came from a study of response to subunit inactivated influenza vaccine. Study-wide points: The authors put forward the suggestion that each seasonal influenza vaccination may bring in only a limited number of new T cells.

The germline V gene encodes CDR1 SQVTM and CDR2 ANQGSEA. The V gene lost 7 bases and the J gene lost 9 bases, with 28 bases spanning the gap. This CDR3 contains 16 residues. In this sample, this clonotype turned up many times. What it binds is not known. TCRdb ran MiXCR on the RT-PCR reads and lists one entry per CDR3 protein. Of 450,000 to 600,000 distinct CDR3 sequences listed, more than 7% were seen once; the top ten hold less than 15%. Source: PBMCs from blood, taken roughly 24 months after vaccination. V gene TRBV29-1 combines with J gene TRBJ2-1; the D is unclear. The sequence was obtained from a man aged 50-75 years who received an inactivated influenza vaccine. The CDR3 here is CSATIQGGSLPSEQFF. The CDR3 DNA is TGCAGCGCTACCATCCAAGGTGGCTCCCTTCCCTCTGAGCAGTTCTTC.